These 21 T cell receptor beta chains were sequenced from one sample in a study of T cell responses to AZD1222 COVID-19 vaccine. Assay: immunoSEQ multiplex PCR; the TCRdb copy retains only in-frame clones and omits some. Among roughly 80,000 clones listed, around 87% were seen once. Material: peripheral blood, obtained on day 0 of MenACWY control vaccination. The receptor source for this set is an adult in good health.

As DNA, the CDR3 is TGTGCCAGCAGTCACACCTACGAGCAGTACTTC. Amino acid sequence: CASSHTYEQYF. J is TRBJ2-7 and V is TRBV11-2, with D hard to call. Trimming left V 6 bases short and J 2 bases short, with 5 bases between. CDR1 is SGHAT, CDR2 FQNNGV, per germline. The length of the CDR3 is 11 residues.

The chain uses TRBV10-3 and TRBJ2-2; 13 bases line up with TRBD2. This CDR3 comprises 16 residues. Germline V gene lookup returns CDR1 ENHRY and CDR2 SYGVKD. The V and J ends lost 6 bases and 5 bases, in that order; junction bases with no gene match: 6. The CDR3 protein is CAIRRTSGSVTGELFF. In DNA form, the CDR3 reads TGTGCCATCAGACGGACTAGCGGGAGTGTTACCGGGGAGCTGTTTTTT.

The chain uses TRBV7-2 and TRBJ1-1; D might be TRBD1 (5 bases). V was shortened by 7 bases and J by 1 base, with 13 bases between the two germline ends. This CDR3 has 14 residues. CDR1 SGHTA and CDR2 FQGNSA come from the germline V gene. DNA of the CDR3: TGTGCCAGCACCTACCGAGACAGGAACACTGAAGCTTTCTTT. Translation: CASTYRDRNTEAFF.

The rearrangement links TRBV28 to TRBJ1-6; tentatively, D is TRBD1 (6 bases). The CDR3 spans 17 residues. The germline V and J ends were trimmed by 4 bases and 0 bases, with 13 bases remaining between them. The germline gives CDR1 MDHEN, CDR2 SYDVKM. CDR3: CASSSGQPISYNSPLHF. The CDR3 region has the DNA TGTGCCAGCAGTTCTGGACAGCCAATCTCCTATAATTCACCCCTCCACTTT.

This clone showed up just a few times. The DNA for the CDR3 is TGTGCCAGTGCCCCAGGGCAGGCTTCACCCCTCCACTTT. This encodes CASAPGQASPLHF. This chain joins TRBV3-1 (or the pseudogene TRBV3-2) and TRBJ1-6, with D possibly matching TRBD1 (5 bases). V lost 9 bases and J lost 9, with 15 bases in between. Germline V gene data show CDR1 as LGHDT and CDR2 as YNNKEL (reference sequence). This CDR3 contains 13 residues.

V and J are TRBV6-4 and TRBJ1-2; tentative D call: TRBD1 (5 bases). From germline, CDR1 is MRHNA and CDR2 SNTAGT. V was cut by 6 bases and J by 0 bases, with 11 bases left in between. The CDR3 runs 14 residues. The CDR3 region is CASSRDRTNYGYTF. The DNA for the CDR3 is TGTGCCAGCAGCCGGGACCGAACTAACTATGGCTACACCTTC.

CDR3 DNA sequence: TGTGCCAGCAGCCAGGACCGACTACTAGCCGGGGAGCTGTTTTTT. It encodes CASSQDRLLAGELFF. The chain carries TRBV7-2 and TRBJ2-2; perhaps TRBD2 as D (5 bases). Deletions cut 5 bases from V and 6 bases from J, with 16 bases between. CDR1 and CDR2 from the germline V gene are SGHTA and FQGNSA. The CDR3 has 15 residues.

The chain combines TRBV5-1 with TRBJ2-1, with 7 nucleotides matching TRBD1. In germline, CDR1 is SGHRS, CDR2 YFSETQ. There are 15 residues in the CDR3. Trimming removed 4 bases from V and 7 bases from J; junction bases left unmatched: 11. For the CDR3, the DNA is TGCGCCAGCAGCATTATTACAGGGGCCGTTAATGAGCAGTTCTTC. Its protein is CASSIITGAVNEQFF.

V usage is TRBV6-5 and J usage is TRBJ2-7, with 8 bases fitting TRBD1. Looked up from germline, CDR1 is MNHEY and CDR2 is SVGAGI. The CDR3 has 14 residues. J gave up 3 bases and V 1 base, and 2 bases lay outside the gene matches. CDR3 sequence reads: CASSYYRGNYEQYF. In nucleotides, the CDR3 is TGTGCCAGCAGTTACTACAGGGGGAACTACGAGCAGTACTTC.

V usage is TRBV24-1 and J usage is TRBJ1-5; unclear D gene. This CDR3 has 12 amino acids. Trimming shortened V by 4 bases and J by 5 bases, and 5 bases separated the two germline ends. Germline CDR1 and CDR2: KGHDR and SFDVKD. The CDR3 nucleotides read TGTGCCACCAGTGACTCAGATCAGCCCCAGCATTTT. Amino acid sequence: CATSDSDQPQHF.

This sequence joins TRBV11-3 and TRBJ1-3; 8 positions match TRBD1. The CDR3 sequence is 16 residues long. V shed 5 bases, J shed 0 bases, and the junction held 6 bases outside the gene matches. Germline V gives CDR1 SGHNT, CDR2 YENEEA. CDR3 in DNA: TGTGCCAGCAGCCCAGGACAGGGAAGCTCTGGAAACACCATATATTTT. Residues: CASSPGQGSSGNTIYF. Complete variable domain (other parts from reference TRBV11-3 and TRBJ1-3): EAGVVQSPRYKIIEKKQPVAFWCNPISGHNTLYWYLQNLGQGPELLIRYENEEAVDDSQLPKDRFSAERLKGVDSTLKIQPAELGDSAVYLCASSPGQGSSGNTIYFGEGSWLTVV.

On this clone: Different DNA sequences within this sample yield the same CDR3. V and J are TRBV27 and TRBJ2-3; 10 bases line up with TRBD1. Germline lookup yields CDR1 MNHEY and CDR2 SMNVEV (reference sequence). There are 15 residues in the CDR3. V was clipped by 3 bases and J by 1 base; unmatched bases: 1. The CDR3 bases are TGTGCCAGCAGTTTCGGGACAGGGGGCACAGATACGCAGTATTTT. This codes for CASSFGTGGTDTQYF.

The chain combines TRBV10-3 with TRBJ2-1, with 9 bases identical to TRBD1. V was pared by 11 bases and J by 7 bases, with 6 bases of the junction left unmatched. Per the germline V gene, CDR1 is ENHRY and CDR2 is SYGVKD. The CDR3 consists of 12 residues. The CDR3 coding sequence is TGTGCCGCCCAGGACAGGGGTAATGAGCAGTTCTTC. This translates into CAAQDRGNEQFF.

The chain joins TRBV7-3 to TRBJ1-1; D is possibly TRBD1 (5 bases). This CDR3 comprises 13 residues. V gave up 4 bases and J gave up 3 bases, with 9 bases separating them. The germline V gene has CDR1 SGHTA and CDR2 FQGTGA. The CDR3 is CASSSQGDTEAFF. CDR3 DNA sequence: TGTGCCAGCAGCTCTCAGGGAGACACTGAAGCTTTCTTT.

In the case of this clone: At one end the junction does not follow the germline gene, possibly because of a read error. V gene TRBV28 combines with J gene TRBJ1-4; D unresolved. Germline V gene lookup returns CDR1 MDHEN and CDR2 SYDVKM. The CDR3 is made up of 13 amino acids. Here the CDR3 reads CASSLWSNEKLFF. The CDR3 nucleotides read TGTGCCAGCAGTCTATGGTCTAATGAAAAACTGTTTTTT.

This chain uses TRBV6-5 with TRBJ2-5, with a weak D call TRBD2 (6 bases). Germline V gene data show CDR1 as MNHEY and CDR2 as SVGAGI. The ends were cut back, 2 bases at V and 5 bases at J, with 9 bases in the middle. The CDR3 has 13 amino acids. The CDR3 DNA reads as TGTGCCAGCAGTTACCCGAGCGGGGAGACCCAGTACTTC. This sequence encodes CASSYPSGETQYF.

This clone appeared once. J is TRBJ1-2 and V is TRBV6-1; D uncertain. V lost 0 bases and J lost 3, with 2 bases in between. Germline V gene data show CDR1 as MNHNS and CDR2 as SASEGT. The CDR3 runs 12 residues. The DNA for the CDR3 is TGTGCCAGCAGTGAAGCGGACTATGGCTACACCTTC. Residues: CASSEADYGYTF.

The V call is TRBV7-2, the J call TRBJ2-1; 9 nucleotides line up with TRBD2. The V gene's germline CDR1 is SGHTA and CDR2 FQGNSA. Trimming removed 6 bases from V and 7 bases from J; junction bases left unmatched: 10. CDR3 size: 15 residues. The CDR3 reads CASSLRGTSLNEQFF. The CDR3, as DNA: TGTGCCAGCAGTTTGAGGGGGACTAGCTTAAATGAGCAGTTCTTC.

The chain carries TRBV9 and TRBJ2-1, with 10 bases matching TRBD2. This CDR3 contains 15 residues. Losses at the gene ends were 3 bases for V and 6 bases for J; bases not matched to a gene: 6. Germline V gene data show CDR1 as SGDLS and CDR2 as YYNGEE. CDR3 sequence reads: CASSEAGGMGNEQFF. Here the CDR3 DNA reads TGTGCCAGCAGCGAAGCGGGAGGGATGGGCAATGAGCAGTTCTTC.

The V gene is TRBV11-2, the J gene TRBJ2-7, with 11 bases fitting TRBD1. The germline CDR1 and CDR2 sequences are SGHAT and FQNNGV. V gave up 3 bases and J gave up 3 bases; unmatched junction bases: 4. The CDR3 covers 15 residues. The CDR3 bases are TGTGCCAGCAGCTTTACCGGGACAGGGGGCTACGAGCAGTACTTC. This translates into CASSFTGTGGYEQYF.

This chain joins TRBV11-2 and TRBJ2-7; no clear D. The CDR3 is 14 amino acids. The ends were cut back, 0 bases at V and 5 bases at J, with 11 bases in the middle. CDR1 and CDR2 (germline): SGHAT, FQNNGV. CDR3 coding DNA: TGTGCCAGCAGCTTAGATAGACGAGGCGACGAGCAGTACTTC. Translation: CASSLDRRGDEQYF.